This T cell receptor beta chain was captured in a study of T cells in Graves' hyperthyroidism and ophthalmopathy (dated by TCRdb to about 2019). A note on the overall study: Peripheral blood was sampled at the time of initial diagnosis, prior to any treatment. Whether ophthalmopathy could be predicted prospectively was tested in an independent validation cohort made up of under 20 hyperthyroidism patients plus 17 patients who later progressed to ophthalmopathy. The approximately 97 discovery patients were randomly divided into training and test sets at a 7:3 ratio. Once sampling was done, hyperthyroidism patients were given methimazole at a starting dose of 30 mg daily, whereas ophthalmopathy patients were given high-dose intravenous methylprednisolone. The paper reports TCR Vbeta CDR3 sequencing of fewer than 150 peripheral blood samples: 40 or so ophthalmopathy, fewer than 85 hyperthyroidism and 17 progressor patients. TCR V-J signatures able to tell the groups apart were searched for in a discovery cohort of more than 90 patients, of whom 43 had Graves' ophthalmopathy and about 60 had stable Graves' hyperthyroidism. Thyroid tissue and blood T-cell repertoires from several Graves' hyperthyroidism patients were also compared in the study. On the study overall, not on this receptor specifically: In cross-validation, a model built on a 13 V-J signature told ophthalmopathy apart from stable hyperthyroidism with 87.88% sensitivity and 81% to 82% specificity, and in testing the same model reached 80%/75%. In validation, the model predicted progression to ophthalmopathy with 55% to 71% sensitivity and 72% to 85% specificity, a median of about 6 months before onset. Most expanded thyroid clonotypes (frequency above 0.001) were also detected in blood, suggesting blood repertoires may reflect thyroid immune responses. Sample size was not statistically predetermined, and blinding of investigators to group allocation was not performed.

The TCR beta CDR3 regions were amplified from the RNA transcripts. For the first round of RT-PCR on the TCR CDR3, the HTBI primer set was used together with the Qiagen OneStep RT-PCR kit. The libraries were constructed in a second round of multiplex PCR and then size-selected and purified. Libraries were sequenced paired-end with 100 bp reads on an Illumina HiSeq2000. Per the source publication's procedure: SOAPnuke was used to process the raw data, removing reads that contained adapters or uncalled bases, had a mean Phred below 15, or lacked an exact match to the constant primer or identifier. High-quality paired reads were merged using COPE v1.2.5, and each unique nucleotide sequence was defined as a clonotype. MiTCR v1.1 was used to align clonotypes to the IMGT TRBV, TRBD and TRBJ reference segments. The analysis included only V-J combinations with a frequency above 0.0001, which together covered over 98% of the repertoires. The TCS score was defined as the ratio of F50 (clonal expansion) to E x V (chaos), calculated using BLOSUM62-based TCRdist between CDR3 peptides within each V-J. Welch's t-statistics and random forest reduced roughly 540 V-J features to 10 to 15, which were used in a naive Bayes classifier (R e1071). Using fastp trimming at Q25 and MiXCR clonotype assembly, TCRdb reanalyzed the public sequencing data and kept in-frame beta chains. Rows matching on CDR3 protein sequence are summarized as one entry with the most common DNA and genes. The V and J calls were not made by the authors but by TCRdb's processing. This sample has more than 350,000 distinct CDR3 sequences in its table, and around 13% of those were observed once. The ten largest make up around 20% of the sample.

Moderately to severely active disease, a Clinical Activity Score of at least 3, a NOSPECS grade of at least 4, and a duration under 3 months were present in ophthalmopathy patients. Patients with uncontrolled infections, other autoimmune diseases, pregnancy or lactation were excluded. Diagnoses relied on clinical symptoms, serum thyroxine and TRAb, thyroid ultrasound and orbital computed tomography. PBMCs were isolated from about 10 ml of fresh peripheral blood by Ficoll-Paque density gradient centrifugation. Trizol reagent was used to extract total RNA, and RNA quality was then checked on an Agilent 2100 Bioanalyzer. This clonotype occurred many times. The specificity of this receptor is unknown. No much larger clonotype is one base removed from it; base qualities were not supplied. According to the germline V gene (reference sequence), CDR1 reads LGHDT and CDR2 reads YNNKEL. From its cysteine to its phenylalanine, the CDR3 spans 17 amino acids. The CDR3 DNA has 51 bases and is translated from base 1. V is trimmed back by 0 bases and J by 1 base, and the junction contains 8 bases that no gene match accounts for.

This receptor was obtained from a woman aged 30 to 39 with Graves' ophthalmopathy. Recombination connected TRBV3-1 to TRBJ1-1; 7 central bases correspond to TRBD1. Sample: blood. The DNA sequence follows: TGTGCCAGCAGCCAAGATATTGTGGGACAGTGGAACACTGAAGCTTTCTTT. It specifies CASSQDIVGQWNTEAFF.